This TCR beta chain was found in a study of spatial heterogeneity in lung cancer. Findings of the study overall: Counts that tracked tumor mutation counts were those of expanded intratumoral alpha and beta TCRs.

This sample's time point: sample taken at primary tumor resection. V lost 1 base and J 3 bases, leaving 5 bases between the germline ends. Germline V lookup: CDR1 SEHNR, CDR2 FQNEAQ (reference sequence). CDR3 length: 13 residues. Individually, TCR cDNA molecules were each labelled with a unique molecular identifier. TCRdb called the 5' RACE reads again in MiXCR, with one record for every CDR3 protein. The sample has about 100,000 distinct CDR3 sequences, roughly 4.5% seen once; the top ten hold approximately 22%. This clonotype was recorded at least ten times. Its antigen is not identified. The sequence came from a male donor with early-stage non-small cell lung cancer. The source material was lung tumor tissue, sampled at surgery. The chain recombines TRBV7-9 with TRBJ2-3; D gene ambiguous. The CDR3 bases are TGTGCCAGCAGCTTAGGGCAGACAGATACGCAGTATTTT. Encoded protein: CASSLGQTDTQYF. Combining the CDR3 with reference TRBV7-9 and TRBJ2-3 gives the whole variable domain DTGVSQNPRHKITKRGQNVTFRCDPISEHNRLYWYRQTLGQGPEFLTYFQNEAQLEKSRLLSDRFSAERPKGSFSTLEIQRTEQGDSAMYLCASSLGQTDTQYFGPGTRLTVL.